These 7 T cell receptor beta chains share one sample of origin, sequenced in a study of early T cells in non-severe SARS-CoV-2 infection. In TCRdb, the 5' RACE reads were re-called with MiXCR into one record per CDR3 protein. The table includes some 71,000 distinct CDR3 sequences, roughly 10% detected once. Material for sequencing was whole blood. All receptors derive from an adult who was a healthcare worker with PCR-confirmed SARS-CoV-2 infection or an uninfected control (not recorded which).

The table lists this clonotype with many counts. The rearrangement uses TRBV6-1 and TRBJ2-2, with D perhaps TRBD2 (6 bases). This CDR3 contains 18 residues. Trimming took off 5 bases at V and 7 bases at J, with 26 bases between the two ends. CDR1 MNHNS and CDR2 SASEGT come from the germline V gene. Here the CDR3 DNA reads TGTGCCAGCAGTCGTGCCATCGGGACTCCCTCCAGCGGCGGGGAGCTGTTTTTT. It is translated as CASSRAIGTPSSGGELFF.

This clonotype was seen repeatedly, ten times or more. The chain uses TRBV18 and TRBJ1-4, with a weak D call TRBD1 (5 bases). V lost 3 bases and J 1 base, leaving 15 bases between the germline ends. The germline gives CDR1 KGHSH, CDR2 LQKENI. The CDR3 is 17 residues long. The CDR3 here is CASSPRQAQGTNEKLFF. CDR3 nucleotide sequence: TGTGCCAGCTCACCCCGCCAGGCTCAGGGAACTAATGAAAAACTGTTTTTT. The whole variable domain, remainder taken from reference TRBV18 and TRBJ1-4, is NAGVMQNPRHLVRRRGQEARLRCSPMKGHSHVYWYRQLPEEGLKFMVYLQKENIIDESGMPKERFSAEFPKEGPSILRIQQVVRGDSAAYFCASSPRQAQGTNEKLFFGSGTQLSVL.

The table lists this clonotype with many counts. Written as DNA, the CDR3 is TGCAGTGCTAGGACCGGGTTGGATACGCAGTATTTT. Its translation is CSARTGLDTQYF. The rearrangement uses TRBV20-1 and TRBJ2-3; D not resolved. V was pared by 3 bases and J by 6 bases, with 10 bases between. Germline loops: CDR1 DFQATT, CDR2 SNEGSKA (reference sequence). The CDR3 has 12 residues.

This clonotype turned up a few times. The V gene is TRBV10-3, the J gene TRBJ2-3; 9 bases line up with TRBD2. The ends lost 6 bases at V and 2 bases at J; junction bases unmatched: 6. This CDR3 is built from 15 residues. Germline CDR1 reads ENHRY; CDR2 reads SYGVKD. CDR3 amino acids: CAISPSGGPTDTQYF. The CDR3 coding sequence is TGTGCCATCAGCCCCAGCGGGGGGCCCACAGATACGCAGTATTTT.

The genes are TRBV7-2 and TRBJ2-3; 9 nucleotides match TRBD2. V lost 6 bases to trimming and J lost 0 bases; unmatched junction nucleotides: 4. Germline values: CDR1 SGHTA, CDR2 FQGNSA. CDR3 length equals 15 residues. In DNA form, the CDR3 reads TGTGCCAGCAGGCCACTAGCGGGCAGCACAGATACGCAGTATTTT. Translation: CASRPLAGSTDTQYF.

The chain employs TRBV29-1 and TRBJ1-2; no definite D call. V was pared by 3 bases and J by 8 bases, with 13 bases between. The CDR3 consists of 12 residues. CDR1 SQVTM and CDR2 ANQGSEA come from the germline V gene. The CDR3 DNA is TGCAGCGTTGACCCGAATAGGAACGGCTACACCTTC. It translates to CSVDPNRNGYTF. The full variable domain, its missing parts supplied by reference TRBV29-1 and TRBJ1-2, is SAVISQKPSRDICQRGTSLTIQCQVDSQVTMMFWYRQQPGQSLTLIATANQGSEATYESGFVIDKFPISRPNLTFSTLTVSNMSPEDSSIYLCSVDPNRNGYTFGSGTRLTVV.

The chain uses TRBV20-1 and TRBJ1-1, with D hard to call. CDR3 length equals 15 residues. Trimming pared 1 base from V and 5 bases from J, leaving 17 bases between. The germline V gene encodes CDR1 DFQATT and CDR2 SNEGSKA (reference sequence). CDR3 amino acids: CSARVIWARGTEAFF. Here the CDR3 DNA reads TGCAGTGCTAGAGTTATTTGGGCAAGAGGGACTGAAGCTTTCTTT.